One sample yielded the 18 T cell receptor beta chains listed below, sequenced in a study of blood T cell repertoires in COVID-19. Generated by immunoSEQ multiplex PCR, the TCRdb table keeps only in-frame clones and is missing some. The sample carries about 320,000 clones, approximately 85% recorded once. The sample consisted of peripheral blood. The receptors here all came from a human donor in a cohort sampled during active COVID-19.

The rearrangement joins TRBV30 to TRBJ2-4; 14 positions match TRBD2. The CDR3 spans 16 residues. With V trimmed by 2 bases and J by 8 bases, 8 bases remained unmatched. The germline CDR1 and CDR2 sequences are GTSNPN and SVGIG (reference sequence). The CDR3 nucleotides read TGTGCCTGGAGTTCTGGACTAGCGGGGGGAGGGGACATTCAGTACTTC. It is translated as CAWSSGLAGGGDIQYF.

This chain connects TRBV2 to TRBJ1-5, with a weak D call TRBD1 (6 bases). The ends were cut back, 1 base at V and 1 base at J, with 11 bases in the middle. The germline V gene encodes CDR1 SNHLY and CDR2 FYNNEI. There are 16 residues in the CDR3. The CDR3: CASSEDTGRSNQPQHF. CDR3 sequence (DNA): TGTGCCAGCAGTGAAGATACAGGGAGAAGCAATCAGCCCCAGCATTTT.

This clone showed up just once. V usage is TRBV2 and J usage is TRBJ2-5; 7 bases are a match to TRBD1. The CDR3 is made up of 15 amino acids. V lost 6 bases to trimming and J lost 4 bases; unmatched junction nucleotides: 11. Germline V gives CDR1 SNHLY, CDR2 FYNNEI. CDR3 sequence: CASRARQGLLETQYF. The CDR3 DNA sequence: TGTGCCAGCAGGGCAAGACAGGGCCTATTAGAGACCCAGTACTTC. Filled out from reference TRBV2 and TRBJ2-5, the complete variable domain reads EPEVTQTPSHQVTQMGQEVILRCVPISNHLYFYWYRQILGQKVEFLVSFYNNEISEKSEIFDDQFSVERPDGSNFTLKIRSTKLEDSAMYFCASRARQGLLETQYFGPGTRLLVL.

In its sample, this clone was seen a few times. The chain is built from TRBV29-1 and TRBJ1-3; unclear D gene. Germline V gene data show CDR1 as SQVTM and CDR2 as ANQGSEA. V shed 2 bases and J shed 0 bases, with 14 bases lying between them. This CDR3 has 16 amino acids. The CDR3 sequence is CSVEIVRRSSGNTIYF. CDR3 nucleotides: TGCAGCGTTGAAATCGTCCGGCGGAGCTCTGGAAACACCATATATTTT.

Comment on this clone: This sample includes further DNA sequences coding for the same CDR3. The V gene is TRBV6-5, the J gene TRBJ1-4; D unclear. In germline, CDR1 is MNHEY, CDR2 SVGAGI. The CDR3 spans 14 residues. V lost 5 bases to trimming and J lost 0 bases, with 7 bases between them. As DNA, the CDR3 is TGTGCCAGCAGTCTGACTGCAACTAATGAAAAACTGTTTTTT. Translation gives CASSLTATNEKLFF.

V usage is TRBV21-1 and J usage is TRBJ2-7; the listed D gene, TRBD1, was not tested against the DNA. TRBV21-1 is marked as a pseudogene. The CDR3 is 17 amino acids. The CDR3 loop is CASSKREGQGRPYEQYF. CDR3 DNA: TGTGCCAGCAGCAAAAGGGAAGGACAGGGGCGACCCTACGAGCAGTACTTC.

V gene TRBV4-2 combines with J gene TRBJ2-3; 8 bases map to TRBD2. The CDR3 loop spans 16 amino acids. CDR1 LGHNA and CDR2 YNFKEQ come from the germline V gene. V lost 1 base, J lost 4 bases, and 7 bases stayed unmatched. The CDR3 here is CASSQAGGLGADTQYF. The CDR3, as DNA: TGTGCCAGCAGCCAAGCGGGGGGGCTCGGGGCAGATACGCAGTATTTT.

The CDR3 loop reads CASSTGLFSYEQYF. The DNA of the CDR3 is TGCGCCAGCAGTACGGGACTTTTCTCCTACGAGCAGTACTTC. The chain is built from TRBV10-2 and TRBJ2-7, with a tentative D call TRBD2 (6 bases). The CDR3 runs to 14 residues. V lost 5 bases and J 0 bases, leaving 11 bases between the germline ends. Germline values: CDR1 WSHSY, CDR2 SAAADI.

V is TRBV28 and J is TRBJ1-2; tentatively, D is TRBD1 (6 bases). The length of the CDR3 is 12 residues. The V gene lost 6 bases and the J gene lost 3 bases, with 8 bases spanning the gap. From germline, CDR1 is MDHEN and CDR2 SYDVKM. In nucleotides, the CDR3 is TGTGCCAGCAGACAGGGCTACTATGGCTACACCTTC. As protein: CASRQGYYGYTF.

This clone was found a few times. The chain couples TRBV13 to TRBJ1-2, with 8 bases aligning to TRBD1. The V gene's germline CDR1 is PRHDT and CDR2 FYEKMQ (reference sequence). This CDR3 is built from 14 residues. Trimming removed 7 bases from V and 6 bases from J; junction bases left unmatched: 10. CDR3 residues: CASTTADRDHGYTF. CDR3 nucleotide sequence: TGTGCCAGCACCACGGCGGACAGGGATCATGGCTACACCTTC.

This clone was detected only once. The chain is built from TRBV25-1 and TRBJ2-3, with 9 positions matching TRBD1. CDR1 and CDR2 (germline): MGHDK, SYGVNS. CDR3 length: 16 residues. The V gene end was trimmed by 2 bases and the J gene end by 3 bases; junction bases not matched to a gene: 6. The CDR3 DNA reads as TGTGCCAGCAGTGAACAGTACGGACAGGGGACAGATACGCAGTATTTT. Amino acids: CASSEQYGQGTDTQYF.

The chain combines TRBV24-1 with TRBJ2-2, with 12 bases aligning to TRBD1. CDR3 size: 14 residues. The V gene end was trimmed by 7 bases and the J gene end by 5 bases; junction bases not matched to a gene: 1. Germline V lookup: CDR1 KGHDR, CDR2 SFDVKD. CDR3 loop: CATRGQGATGELFF. CDR3 coding DNA: TGTGCCACCAGGGGACAGGGGGCAACCGGGGAGCTGTTTTTT.

This clone was picked up one time. V gene TRBV2 combines with J gene TRBJ2-6; 9 bases align to TRBD1. Trimming removed 9 bases from V and 2 bases from J; junction bases left unmatched: 11. CDR3 length: 17 residues. Germline lookup yields CDR1 SNHLY and CDR2 FYNNEI. CDR3 in DNA: TGTGCCAGGTCGGGACAGGGAGCGTCTGCTGGGGCCAACGTCCTGACTTTC. Translated: CARSGQGASAGANVLTF.

This chain uses TRBV3-1 (or the pseudogene TRBV3-2) with TRBJ2-7; D is perhaps TRBD2 (6 bases). CDR1 and CDR2 (germline): LGHDT, YNNKEL (reference sequence). Trimming removed 0 bases at V and 0 bases at J, with 15 bases between. The CDR3 sequence is 17 residues long. CDR3 loop: CASSQDRYSGASYEQYF. CDR3 bases: TGTGCCAGCAGCCAAGATCGGTATAGCGGAGCCTCCTACGAGCAGTACTTC.

V is TRBV11-2 and J is TRBJ2-7; the match to TRBD1 covers 7 bases. Per the germline V gene, CDR1 is SGHAT and CDR2 is FQNNGV. The CDR3 has 14 amino acids. Trimming removed 5 bases from V and 2 bases from J; junction bases left unmatched: 6. In DNA, the CDR3 is TGTGCCAGCAGCCGACGGGACAGCGCCTACGAGCAGTACTTC. The encoded protein is CASSRRDSAYEQYF. The full variable domain, its missing parts supplied by reference TRBV11-2 and TRBJ2-7, is EAGVAQSPRYKIIEKRQSVAFWCNPISGHATLYWYQQILGQGPKLLIQFQNNGVVDDSQLPKDRFSAERLKGVDSTLKIQPAKLEDSAVYLCASSRRDSAYEQYFGPGTRLTVT.

V and J are TRBV30 and TRBJ1-2; TRBD1 might be the D (6 bases). Germline V lookup: CDR1 GTSNPN, CDR2 SVGIG (reference sequence). With 0 bases removed from V and 8 bases from J, the gap between germline ends came to 19 bases. The CDR3 covers 15 residues. The CDR3 nucleotides read TGTGCCTGGAGTGTAGGTCGGTGGCAGGGGAACGGCTACACCTTC. Encoded protein: CAWSVGRWQGNGYTF. The full variable domain, rest sourced from reference TRBV30 and TRBJ1-2, is SQTIHQWPATLVQPVGSPLSLECTVEGTSNPNLYWYRQAAGRGLQLLFYSVGIGQISSEVPQNLSASRPQDRQFILSSKKLLLSDSGFYLCAWSVGRWQGNGYTFGSGTRLTVV.

As for this clone: At one end the junction does not follow the germline gene, possibly because of a read error. This chain links TRBV2 with TRBJ1-2; no reliable D call. The CDR3 totals 14 residues. Germline V gene data show CDR1 as SNHLY and CDR2 as FYNNEI. As DNA, the CDR3 is TGTGCCAGCAGAGAAGACAAGACTAACTATGGCTACACCTTC. Protein: CASREDKTNYGYTF.

The chain combines TRBV9 with TRBJ1-2, with TRBD1 as a possible D gene (5 bases). This CDR3 spans 14 amino acids. V lost 4 bases to trimming and J lost 4 bases, with 14 bases between them. Germline V lookup: CDR1 SGDLS, CDR2 YYNGEE. CDR3 protein: CASSPWGETYGYTF. The DNA for the CDR3 is TGTGCCAGCAGCCCATGGGGGGAAACCTATGGCTACACCTTC. The whole variable domain, remainder taken from reference TRBV9 and TRBJ1-2, is DSGVTQTPKHLITATGQRVTLRCSPRSGDLSVYWYQQSLDQGLQFLIQYYNGEERAKGNILERFSAQQFPDLHSELNLSSLELGDSALYFCASSPWGETYGYTFGSGTRLTVV.